This TCR beta chain came from a study of long-term antiretroviral therapy in people with HIV. Points from the study as a whole: Diversity rose after ART but stayed below transplant donor controls. The study collected no data on ART adherence, viral resistance or therapy changes.

For each donor, at least one pre-ART and at least two post-ART PBMC samples were available. Run at survey level, the immunoSEQ assay was version v3.0. The method was immunoSEQ multiplex PCR; TCRdb's version includes in-frame clones alone and lacks a portion of them. The sample contains 19,000 or so clones, roughly 79% of which appear only once. Per the germline V gene, CDR1 is LGHNA and CDR2 is YSLEER. The CDR3 sequence is 15 residues long. V shed 2 bases and J 7 bases; nucleotides not matched to a gene: 7. Of note for this clone: Its target is not known.

The chain employs TRBV4-3 and TRBJ2-3, with 9 bases that match TRBD2. The sequencing used unsorted PBMCs, collected 2.2 years after starting antiretroviral therapy. The sequence derives from a middle-aged man with HIV. The CDR3: CASSQIAGVENTQYF. CDR3 sequence (DNA): TGCGCCAGCAGCCAAATAGCGGGGGTTGAGAATACGCAGTATTTT.